These 14 T cell receptor beta chains share one sample of origin, sequenced in a study of low-dose radiotherapy and immunotherapy resistance in tumors. Time point in this sample: before trial treatment. cDNA synthesis used a TRAV/TRBV-specific primer set for both chains. With a V-primer adapter and a constant-region primer, TCRs were amplified for roughly 20 PCR cycles. TCRdb re-called the reads with MiXCR, one entry per CDR3 protein. Of 35,000 to 50,000 distinct CDR3 sequences listed, about a third are singletons. This specimen consisted of PBMCs, obtained before treatment. All receptors come from a male donor with gallbladder cancer.

About this clonotype: A single base is all that separates this from a far larger clone, so a read error is likely. The chain uses TRBV5-1 and TRBJ2-1; no definite D call. CDR3 length: 12 amino acids. Germline V gives CDR1 SGHRS, CDR2 YFSETQ. The CDR3 sequence is CAGSRTVNEQFF. The CDR3 DNA reads TGTGCCGGCAGCCGGACCGTAAATGAGCAGTTCTTC.

The chain is built from TRBV29-1 and TRBJ2-2; 13 bases fit TRBD2. This CDR3 has 16 amino acids. The V and J ends lost 3 bases and 7 bases, in that order; junction bases with no gene match: 8. Germline V lookup: CDR1 SQVTM, CDR2 ANQGSEA. In DNA, the CDR3 is TGCAGCGTTGATGGACTAGCGGGAGCCTATGGCGGGGAGCTGTTTTTT. This gives the protein CSVDGLAGAYGGELFF.

This clonotype is termed medium-sized (0.01 to 0.1%). The J gene is TRBJ1-2, the V gene TRBV5-8; TRBD1 matches 8 bases. CDR1 is SGHTS, CDR2 YDEGEE, per germline. The junction had 9 bases not matched to a gene; V was cut back by 0 bases and J by 8 bases. The CDR3 has 15 residues. CDR3: CASSLAGRGREGYTF. In nucleotides, the CDR3 is TGTGCCAGCAGCTTGGCGGGCAGGGGGCGGGAAGGCTACACCTTC.

This clonotype has ten or more counts. The rearrangement uses TRBV20-1 and TRBJ2-3, with 13 bases that match TRBD2. The germline CDR1 and CDR2 sequences are DFQATT and SNEGSKA (reference sequence). The CDR3 is made up of 17 amino acids. With 2 bases clipped from V and 0 bases from J, the junction kept 5 bases outside the gene matches. The CDR3 sequence: CSARSGTSGTSTDTQYF. The CDR3 DNA sequence: TGCAGTGCTAGATCGGGGACTAGCGGGACTAGCACAGATACGCAGTATTTT.

This clonotype was seen many times. The chain couples TRBV2 to TRBJ2-2; TRBD2 aligns across 10 bases. CDR1 is SNHLY, CDR2 FYNNEI, per germline. J gave up 1 base and V 2 bases, and 4 bases lay outside the gene matches. This CDR3 is 17 amino acids long. The CDR3 DNA sequence: TGTGCCAGCAGTGAATGGCTAGCGGGGGAGAACACCGGGGAGCTGTTTTTT. Translated: CASSEWLAGENTGELFF.

The chain carries TRBV3-1 and TRBJ1-1; the D is unclear. Germline loops: CDR1 LGHDT, CDR2 YNNKEL (reference sequence). The CDR3 runs 17 residues. V lost 0 bases and J 1 base, leaving 15 bases between the germline ends. The CDR3 here is CASSQEGSEGWNTEAFF. The CDR3 nucleotides read TGTGCCAGCAGCCAAGAAGGGAGCGAAGGGTGGAACACTGAAGCTTTCTTT.

This clonotype occurred once. A read error likely explains this, since a far larger clone differs by one base. The chain couples TRBV9 to TRBJ2-5; 7 bases line up with TRBD2. The CDR3 has 16 residues. Germline V CDR1 and CDR2: SGDLS, YYNGEE. After removal of 3 bases from V and 11 bases from J, the junction contained 19 bases not matched to a gene. The CDR3 spells CASSGTSVRGLWEQYF. The CDR3 region has the DNA TGTGCCAGCAGCGGTACTAGCGTGAGGGGACTATGGGAGCAGTACTTC.

This clonotype occurred many times. The V gene is TRBV20-1, the J gene TRBJ2-1; D is uncertain. This CDR3 spans 15 amino acids. The germline V and J ends were trimmed by 0 bases and 5 bases, with 14 bases remaining between them. Germline CDR1 DFQATT, CDR2 SNEGSKA (reference sequence). The CDR3 here is CSARDAIGFDNEQFF. The CDR3 region has the DNA TGCAGTGCTAGAGATGCTATTGGTTTCGACAATGAGCAGTTCTTC.

This clonotype was counted ten times or more. The V call is TRBV28, the J call TRBJ1-6, with 8 bases fitting TRBD1. The CDR3 spans 20 residues. After removal of 5 bases from V and 4 bases from J, the junction contained 19 bases not matched to a gene. The germline CDR1 and CDR2 sequences are MDHEN and SYDVKM. The CDR3 DNA reads as TGTGCCAGCAGTCCTCTGACAGGGGCGCACCTTGTGGGGTATAATTCACCCCTCCACTTT. It encodes CASSPLTGAHLVGYNSPLHF.

The chain uses TRBV28 and TRBJ2-5; TRBD1 agrees at 11 bases. The CDR3 runs to 14 residues. V trimming: 5 bases; J trimming: 3 bases; junction bases outside the gene matches: 2. In germline, CDR1 is MDHEN, CDR2 SYDVKM. CDR3 sequence (DNA): TGTGCCAGCAGTCGGGACAGGGGGGAAGAGACCCAGTACTTC. This sequence encodes CASSRDRGEETQYF.

This clonotype was observed many times. The rearrangement links TRBV5-1 to TRBJ2-3, with D perhaps matching TRBD2 (6 bases). Germline CDR1 reads SGHRS; CDR2 reads YFSETQ. The V end was cut by 7 bases, the J end by 1 base, with 13 bases between. This CDR3 is built from 14 residues. In DNA form, the CDR3 reads TGCGCCAGCTCGCGGGGAGAGGGCACAGATACGCAGTATTTT. Amino acid sequence: CASSRGEGTDTQYF.

This sequence joins TRBV4-3 and TRBJ2-1; 10 bases line up with TRBD1. In germline, CDR1 is LGHNA, CDR2 YSLEER. The CDR3 extends over 14 amino acids. V lost 3 bases to trimming and J lost 10 bases; unmatched junction nucleotides: 6. CDR3 nucleotides: TGCGCCAGCAGCCACGGGACAGGGGCAGGCGAGCAGTTCTTC. Its protein is CASSHGTGAGEQFF.

This clonotype was recorded only once. This chain links TRBV29-1 with TRBJ2-2, with TRBD1 as a possible D gene (6 bases). Germline CDR1 SQVTM, CDR2 ANQGSEA. V lost 2 bases and J lost 3, with 13 bases in between. This CDR3 comprises 15 residues. DNA of the CDR3: TGCAGCGTTGAACGGAAACAGGGCTACACCGGGGAGCTGTTTTTT. Protein product: CSVERKQGYTGELFF.

Points on this clonotype: A far larger clone is just one base off, so this is likely a read error. The chain couples TRBV20-1 to TRBJ2-7, with TRBD2 as a possible D gene (6 bases). The CDR3 contains 13 residues. The germline V and J ends were trimmed by 5 bases and 7 bases, with 18 bases remaining between them. Germline-derived CDR1 and CDR2 are DFQATT and SNEGSKA (reference sequence). CDR3 nucleotide sequence: TGCAGTGCTCCGGGACTTGGAGACAATGAGCAGTACTTC. Its protein product is CSAPGLGDNEQYF.